The present T cell receptor (beta chain) was sequenced within a study of monozygotic twins with inflammatory bowel disease. Study-level findings and limits: Sharing of clonotypes with others was lower in IBD patients than in healthy twins, and this was especially so with disease activity.

This CDR3 is 15 amino acids long. Germline loops: CDR1 LGHNA, CDR2 YSLEER. TCRdb reprocessed the 5' RACE reads and reports one entry per CDR3 protein, with no DNA. Recorded for this sample: approximately 400,000 distinct CDR3 sequences. Details on this clonotype: Its antigen is not identified.

This receptor was obtained from a human donor with ulcerative colitis or Crohn's disease, or a healthy co-twin of an affected twin (not recorded which). Sequencing was performed on blood. The chain is built from TRBV4-3 and TRBJ2-1; TCRdb calls TRBD1, which cannot be checked without DNA. CDR3: CASSQDGQGGNEQFF.